These 16 T cell receptor beta chains came from one sample sequenced in a study of T cell changes during pregnancy in multiple sclerosis. Here immunoSEQ multiplex PCR was the method, and the copy in TCRdb shows in-frame clones only, minus some. The sample holds around 61,000 clones, about 90% seen once. The sequencing here drew on peripheral blood, taken in the first trimester of pregnancy. The receptors were gathered from a female donor in good health, enrolled as a control in a pregnancy study.

The chain recombines TRBV7-9 with TRBJ1-5; 7 bases are shared with TRBD1. This CDR3 contains 12 residues. Germline lookup yields CDR1 SEHNR and CDR2 FQNEAQ (reference sequence). V lost 11 bases and J lost 3; bases outside the gene matches: 4. The CDR3 reads CAAGQDNQPQHF. CDR3 nucleotides: TGTGCCGCAGGACAGGACAATCAGCCCCAGCATTTT.

The gene calls are TRBV20-1 and TRBJ1-2; D not certain. Germline V gene sequence: CDR1 DFQATT, CDR2 SNEGSKA (reference sequence). The CDR3 is 8 amino acids. CDR3 sequence reads: CNSYGYTF. As DNA, the CDR3 is TGCAACAGCTATGGCTACACCTTC.

This sequence joins TRBV10-3 and TRBJ2-5, with 7 bases that match TRBD1. Germline V gives CDR1 ENHRY, CDR2 SYGVKD. The CDR3 has 11 amino acids. The CDR3 loop reads CASRGQETQYF. CDR3 DNA: TGTGCAAGCAGGGGGCAAGAGACCCAGTACTTC.

The chain employs TRBV4-2 and TRBJ2-3, with a tentative D call TRBD1 (5 bases). This CDR3 comprises 16 residues. Germline V lookup: CDR1 LGHNA, CDR2 YNFKEQ. V was cut by 0 bases and J by 0 bases, with 10 bases left in between. The CDR3, as DNA: TGTGCCAGCAGCCAAGAAAACAGGCTGAGCACAGATACGCAGTATTTT. Its translation is CASSQENRLSTDTQYF.

The rearrangement joins TRBV9 to TRBJ1-2, with TRBD1 matching 8 bases. Germline V CDR1 and CDR2: SGDLS, YYNGEE. Trimming took 3 bases from V and 1 from J; bases not matched to a gene: 11. The CDR3 extends over 17 amino acids. The CDR3 nucleotides read TGTGCCAGCAGCGGAACTACAGGGGGACTGGGTAACTATGGCTACACCTTC. It is translated as CASSGTTGGLGNYGYTF.

This sequence joins TRBV6-5 and TRBJ1-1; weak D call: TRBD1 (5 bases). The CDR3 consists of 14 residues. CDR1 is MNHEY, CDR2 SVGAGI, per germline. V was trimmed by 6 bases and J by 0 bases, leaving 11 bases between them. The CDR3 region has the DNA TGTGCCAGCAGAATAGGACAACTGAACACTGAAGCTTTCTTT. The encoded protein is CASRIGQLNTEAFF.

CDR3 in DNA: TGTGCCATCTCTGGCGGGCTTCCGAATGAGCAGTTCTTC. Translation: CAISGGLPNEQFF. The V and J genes are TRBV10-3 and TRBJ2-1, with D possibly matching TRBD2 (5 bases). Germline V gene lookup returns CDR1 ENHRY and CDR2 SYGVKD. Trimming stripped 8 bases from V and 7 bases from J, with 15 bases between. This CDR3 region has 13 residues.

This rearrangement joins TRBV7-9 to TRBJ1-2; tentatively, D is TRBD1 (5 bases). The V end lost 5 bases, the J end lost 1 base, and 20 bases lay between the germline ends. In germline, CDR1 is SEHNR, CDR2 FQNEAQ (reference sequence). This CDR3 has 17 amino acids. The CDR3 DNA follows: TGTGCCAGCAGCCGATATACAGGCCCCACCTTTAACTATGGCTACACCTTC. This encodes CASSRYTGPTFNYGYTF.

The count of this clone is one. In DNA form, the CDR3 reads TGTGCCAGCAGACTTAGACAGGCGGGGGGATCAGAGACCCAGTACTTC. As protein: CASRLRQAGGSETQYF. The chain employs TRBV2 and TRBJ2-5; 8 nucleotides align to TRBD2. Trimming took 6 bases from V and 4 from J; bases not matched to a gene: 13. This CDR3 region has 16 residues. The germline CDR1 and CDR2 sequences are SNHLY and FYNNEI.

This clone was observed a handful of times. The chain recombines TRBV4-2 with TRBJ1-6, with D possibly TRBD1 on 6 matching bases. Trimming removed 5 bases at V and 5 bases at J, with 10 bases between. The CDR3 is made up of 14 amino acids. Germline-derived CDR1 and CDR2 are LGHNA and YNFKEQ. CDR3 loop: CASSKRGHNSPLHF. The CDR3 nucleotides read TGTGCCAGCAGCAAGCGGGGGCATAATTCACCCCTCCACTTT.

The V gene is TRBV9, the J gene TRBJ2-5; possibly TRBD1 for D (5 bases). Germline V gene sequence: CDR1 SGDLS, CDR2 YYNGEE. Deletions cut 0 bases from V and 1 base from J, with 7 bases between. The length of the CDR3 is 14 residues. DNA of the CDR3: TGTGCCAGCAGCGTAGGGACATTCCAAGAGACCCAGTACTTC. As protein: CASSVGTFQETQYF. Based on the CDR3 plus reference TRBV9 and TRBJ2-5, the full variable domain is DSGVTQTPKHLITATGQRVTLRCSPRSGDLSVYWYQQSLDQGLQFLIQYYNGEERAKGNILERFSAQQFPDLHSELNLSSLELGDSALYFCASSVGTFQETQYFGPGTRLLVL.

This sequence joins TRBV6-5 and TRBJ2-2; D not certain. Germline loops: CDR1 MNHEY, CDR2 SVGAGI. This CDR3 region has 16 residues. Trimming shortened V by 2 bases and J by 4 bases, and 14 bases separated the two germline ends. CDR3 nucleotides: TGTGCCAGCAGTTACCTCGCGGCGATGGTCACCGGGGAGCTGTTTTTT. Translating gives CASSYLAAMVTGELFF.

The rearrangement links TRBV27 to TRBJ2-5; 12 bases line up with TRBD2. The CDR3 runs 15 residues. Trimming took 5 bases from V and 5 from J; bases not matched to a gene: 6. Germline V gene data show CDR1 as MNHEY and CDR2 as SMNVEV (reference sequence). Here the CDR3 DNA reads TGTGCCAGCAGTACCCTAGCGGGGGGGCAGGAGACCCAGTACTTC. As protein: CASSTLAGGQETQYF.

The chain joins TRBV5-1 to TRBJ1-4; 7 nucleotides line up with TRBD1. CDR1 and CDR2 from the germline V gene are SGHRS and YFSETQ. Unmatched junction bases numbered 1, after V lost 0 bases and J lost 8 bases. This CDR3 contains 13 residues. The CDR3 sequence is CASSLGRGEKLFF. The CDR3 region has the DNA TGCGCCAGCAGCTTGGGCAGGGGGGAAAAACTGTTTTTT. Together with reference TRBV5-1 and TRBJ1-4, the CDR3 gives the full variable domain: KAGVTQTPRYLIKTRGQQVTLSCSPISGHRSVSWYQQTPGQGLQFLFEYFSETQRNKGNFPGRFSGRQFSNSRSEMNVSTLELGDSALYLCASSLGRGEKLFFGSGTQLSVL.

This rearrangement joins TRBV27 to TRBJ2-1; 8 bases match TRBD1. Germline trimming cut 7 bases from V and 3 bases from J; bases unmatched to any gene: 8. CDR3 length: 15 amino acids. Germline assignment: CDR1 MNHEY and CDR2 SMNVEV (reference sequence). The CDR3, as DNA: TGTGCCAGCAATAACGGACAGGGAGTCTACAATGAGCAGTTCTTC. This gives the protein CASNNGQGVYNEQFF.

V and J are TRBV27 and TRBJ1-4; D might be TRBD1 (5 bases). The V end was cut by 10 bases, the J end by 10 bases, with 13 bases between. The CDR3 extends over 11 amino acids. Germline CDR1 MNHEY, CDR2 SMNVEV (reference sequence). The DNA for the CDR3 is TGTGCCACCGGGGGGGGACGAAAACTGTTTTTT. As protein: CATGGGRKLFF.